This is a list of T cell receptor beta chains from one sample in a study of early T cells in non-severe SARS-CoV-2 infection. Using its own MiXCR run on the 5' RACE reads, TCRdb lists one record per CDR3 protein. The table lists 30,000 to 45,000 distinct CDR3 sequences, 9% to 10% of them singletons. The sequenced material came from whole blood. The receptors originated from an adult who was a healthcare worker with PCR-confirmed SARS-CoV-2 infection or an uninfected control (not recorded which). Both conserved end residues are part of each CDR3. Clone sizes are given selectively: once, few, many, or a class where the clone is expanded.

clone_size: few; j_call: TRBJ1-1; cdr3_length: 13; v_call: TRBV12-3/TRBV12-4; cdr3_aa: CATSLPTRDEAFF
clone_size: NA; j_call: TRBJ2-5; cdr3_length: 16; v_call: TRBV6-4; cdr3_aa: CASSESPGLGTETQYF
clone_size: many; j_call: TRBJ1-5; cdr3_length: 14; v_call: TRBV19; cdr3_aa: CASSMGVGNQPQHF
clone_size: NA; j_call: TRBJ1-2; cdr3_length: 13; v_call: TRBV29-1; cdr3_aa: CSVESPGGYGYTF
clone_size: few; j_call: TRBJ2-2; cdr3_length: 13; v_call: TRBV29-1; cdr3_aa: CSVRAKNTGELFF
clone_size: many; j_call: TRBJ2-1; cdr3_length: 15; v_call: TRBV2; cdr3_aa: CASSDGSGGVNEQFF
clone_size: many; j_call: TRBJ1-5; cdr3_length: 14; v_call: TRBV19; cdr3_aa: CASSIFRDNQPQHF
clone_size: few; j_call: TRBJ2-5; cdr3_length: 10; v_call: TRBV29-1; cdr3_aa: CSVAQETQYF
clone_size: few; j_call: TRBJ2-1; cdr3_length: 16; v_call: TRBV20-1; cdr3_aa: CSAPHLAGADYNEQFF
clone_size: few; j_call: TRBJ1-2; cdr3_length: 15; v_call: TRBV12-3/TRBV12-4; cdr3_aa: CASSPLQLANYGYTF
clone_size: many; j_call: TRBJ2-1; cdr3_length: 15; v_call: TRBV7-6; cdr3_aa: CASSLRTSGGDEQFF
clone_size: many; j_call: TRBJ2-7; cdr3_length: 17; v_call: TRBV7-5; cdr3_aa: CISVPEAWNACSYEQYF
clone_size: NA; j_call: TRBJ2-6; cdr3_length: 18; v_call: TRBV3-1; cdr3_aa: CASSHDPPQVSGANVLTF
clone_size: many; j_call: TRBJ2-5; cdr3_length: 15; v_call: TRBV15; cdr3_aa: CATSREGLRQETQYF
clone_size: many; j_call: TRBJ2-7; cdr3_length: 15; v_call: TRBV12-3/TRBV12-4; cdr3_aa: CASSVSGGPAYEQYF
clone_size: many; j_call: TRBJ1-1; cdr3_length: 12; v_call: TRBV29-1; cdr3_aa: CSAGQENTEAFF
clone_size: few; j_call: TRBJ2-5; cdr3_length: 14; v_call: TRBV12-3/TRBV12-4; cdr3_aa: CASNLQGALETQYF
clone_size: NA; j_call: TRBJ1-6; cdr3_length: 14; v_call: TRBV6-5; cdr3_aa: CASSYEENNSPLHF
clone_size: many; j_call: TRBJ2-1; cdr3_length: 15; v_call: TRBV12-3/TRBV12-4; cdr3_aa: CASTPITHSYNEQFF
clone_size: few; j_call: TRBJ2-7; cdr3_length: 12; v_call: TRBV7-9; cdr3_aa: CASSLVGYEQYF
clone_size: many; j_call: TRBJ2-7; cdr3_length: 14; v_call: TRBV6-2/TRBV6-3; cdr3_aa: CASRNGGTTYEQYF
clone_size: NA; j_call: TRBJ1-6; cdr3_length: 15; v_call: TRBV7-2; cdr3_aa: CASSLGRAQNSPLHF
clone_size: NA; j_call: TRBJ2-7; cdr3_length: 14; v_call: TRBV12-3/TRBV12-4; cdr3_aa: CASRTGVETYEQYF
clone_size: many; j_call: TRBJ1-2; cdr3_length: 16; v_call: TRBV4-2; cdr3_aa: CASSQEAGHYNYGYTF
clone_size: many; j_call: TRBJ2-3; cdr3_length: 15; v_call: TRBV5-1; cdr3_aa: CASSFGLQWTDTQYF
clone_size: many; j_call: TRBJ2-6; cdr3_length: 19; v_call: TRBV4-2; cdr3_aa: CASSQEMRGRQYGANVLTF
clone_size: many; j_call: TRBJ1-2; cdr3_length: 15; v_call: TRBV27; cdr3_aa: CASSLAPGQTGGYTF
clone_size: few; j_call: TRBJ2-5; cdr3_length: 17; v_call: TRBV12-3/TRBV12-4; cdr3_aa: CASSPWQGNPNQETQYF
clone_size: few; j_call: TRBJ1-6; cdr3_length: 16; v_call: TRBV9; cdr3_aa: CASSVGTLTPLSPLHF
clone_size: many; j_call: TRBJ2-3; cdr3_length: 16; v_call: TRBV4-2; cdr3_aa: CASSQEGGRGTDTQYF
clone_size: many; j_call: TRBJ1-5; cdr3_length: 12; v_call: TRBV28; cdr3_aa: CASSLPGQPQHF
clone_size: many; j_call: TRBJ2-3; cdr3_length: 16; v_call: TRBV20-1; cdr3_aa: CSARGLPGGVGDTQYF
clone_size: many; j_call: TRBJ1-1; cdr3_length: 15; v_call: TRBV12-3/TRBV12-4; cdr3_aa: CASSARGLRNTEAFF
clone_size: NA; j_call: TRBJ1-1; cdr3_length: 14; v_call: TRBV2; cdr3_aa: CASRKGLLTTEAFF
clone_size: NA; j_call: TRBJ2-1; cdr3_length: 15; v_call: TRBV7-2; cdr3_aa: CASSLSSGQYNEQFF
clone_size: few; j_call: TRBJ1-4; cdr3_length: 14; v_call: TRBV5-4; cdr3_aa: CASSGGGADEKLFF
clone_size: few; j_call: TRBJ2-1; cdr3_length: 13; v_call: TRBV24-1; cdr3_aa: CATSDSYRDEQFF
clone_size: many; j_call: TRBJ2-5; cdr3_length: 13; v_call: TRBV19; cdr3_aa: CASRGDARETQYF
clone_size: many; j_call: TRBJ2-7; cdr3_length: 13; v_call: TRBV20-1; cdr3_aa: CSGLAGGFYEQYF
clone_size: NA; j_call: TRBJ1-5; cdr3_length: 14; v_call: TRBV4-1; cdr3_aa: CASRDAGPNQPQHF
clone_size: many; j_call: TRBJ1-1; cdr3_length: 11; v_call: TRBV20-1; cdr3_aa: CSANRFPEAFF
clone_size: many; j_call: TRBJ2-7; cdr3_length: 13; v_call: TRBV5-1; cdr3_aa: CASSGRVASEQYF
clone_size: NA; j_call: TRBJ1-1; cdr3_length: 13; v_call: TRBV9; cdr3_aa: CASSSGLATEAFF
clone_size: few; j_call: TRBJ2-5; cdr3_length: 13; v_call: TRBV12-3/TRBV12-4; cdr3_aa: CASGDRGWETQYF
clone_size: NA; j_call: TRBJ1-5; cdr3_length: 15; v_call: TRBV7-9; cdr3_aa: CASSLMGNSNQPQHF
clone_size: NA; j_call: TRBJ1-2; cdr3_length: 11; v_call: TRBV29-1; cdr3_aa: CSVSRDYGYTF
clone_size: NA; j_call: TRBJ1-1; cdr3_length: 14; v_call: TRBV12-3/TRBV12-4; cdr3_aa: CASQQGAMNTEAFF
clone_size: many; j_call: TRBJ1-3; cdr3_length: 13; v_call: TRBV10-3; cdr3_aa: CAISGNSGNTIYF